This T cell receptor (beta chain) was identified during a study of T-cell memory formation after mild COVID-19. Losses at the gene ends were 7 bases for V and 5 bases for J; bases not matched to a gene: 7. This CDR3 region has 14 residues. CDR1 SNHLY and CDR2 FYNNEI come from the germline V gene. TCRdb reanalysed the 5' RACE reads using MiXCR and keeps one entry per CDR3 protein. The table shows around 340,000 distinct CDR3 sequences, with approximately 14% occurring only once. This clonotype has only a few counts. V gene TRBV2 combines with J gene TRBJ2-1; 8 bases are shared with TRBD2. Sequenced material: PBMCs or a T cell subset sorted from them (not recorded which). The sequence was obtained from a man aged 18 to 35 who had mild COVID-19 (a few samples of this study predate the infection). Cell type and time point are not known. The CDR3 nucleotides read TGTGCCAGCATCCGGGGGGGAGCTAACAATGAGCAGTTCTTC. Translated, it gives CASIRGGANNEQFF.